This record looks at one T cell receptor (beta chain) sequence and its context. CDR1 and CDR2 from the germline V gene are MNHNS and SASEGT. Trimming left V 2 bases short and J 1 base short, with 9 bases between. This CDR3 has 16 amino acids. The entry originates in a study of blood T cell repertoires in COVID-19. The wider study: Sample material is recorded as cDNA or gDNA derived from T cells, B-cell-depleted T cells, or PBMCs.

In the authors' workflow: The assay estimated nucleated cells by amplifying reference gene primers. Only in-frame clones appear in the TCRdb table, and some are missing; sequencing was by immunoSEQ multiplex PCR. The DNA was the basis for D and trimming; V, J and clone size are from that table. The sample shows fewer than 150,000 clones, approximately 87% of them seen only once. V is TRBV6-1 and J is TRBJ1-6, with a possible D match to TRBD1 (5 bases). The receptor's source is a woman between 65 and 79 years old with acute or convalescent COVID-19. Sequencing was carried out using peripheral blood. CDR3 DNA sequence: TGTGCCAGCAGTGAACAGGGAAGGTCCTATAATTCACCCCTCCACTTT. Residues: CASSEQGRSYNSPLHF.